This TCR beta chain was retrieved from a study of blood T cell repertoires in COVID-19. Study processing details: Nucleated cell counts were estimated from reference gene primer amplification. TCRdb's table, derived via immunoSEQ multiplex PCR, lists solely in-frame clones and lacks some. V and J calls and clone size come straight from that table; D and trimming were deduced from the DNA. The profile shows 170,000 or so clones, more than 85% of them singletons. This CDR3 has 16 residues. Losses at the gene ends were 2 bases for V and 7 bases for J; bases not matched to a gene: 13. Germline V CDR1 and CDR2: SGDLS, YYNGEE.

The V gene is TRBV9, the J gene TRBJ1-2, with TRBD1 identical over 8 bases. Material: peripheral blood. The sequence came from a man aged 50 or older with acute or convalescent COVID-19. The CDR3 is CASSVPIRGRRRGYTF. CDR3 sequence (DNA): TGTGCCAGCAGCGTTCCCATCAGGGGGCGTAGGCGTGGCTACACCTTC.